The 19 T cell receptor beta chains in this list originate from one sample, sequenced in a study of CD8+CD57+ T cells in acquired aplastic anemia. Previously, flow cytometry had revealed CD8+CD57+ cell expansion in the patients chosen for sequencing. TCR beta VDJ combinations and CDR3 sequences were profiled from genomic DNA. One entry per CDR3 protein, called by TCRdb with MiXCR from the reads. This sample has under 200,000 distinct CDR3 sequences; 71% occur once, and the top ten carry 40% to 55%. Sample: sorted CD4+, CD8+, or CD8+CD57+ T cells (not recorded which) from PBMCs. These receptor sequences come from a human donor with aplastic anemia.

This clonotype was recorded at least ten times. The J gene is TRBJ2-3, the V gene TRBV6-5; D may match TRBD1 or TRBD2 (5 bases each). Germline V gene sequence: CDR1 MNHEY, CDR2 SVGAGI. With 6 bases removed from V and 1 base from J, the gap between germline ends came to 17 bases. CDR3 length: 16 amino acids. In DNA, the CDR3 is TGTGCCAGCAGCCTCGGGGCAGGGCTGGGCACAGATACGCAGTATTTT. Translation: CASSLGAGLGTDTQYF.

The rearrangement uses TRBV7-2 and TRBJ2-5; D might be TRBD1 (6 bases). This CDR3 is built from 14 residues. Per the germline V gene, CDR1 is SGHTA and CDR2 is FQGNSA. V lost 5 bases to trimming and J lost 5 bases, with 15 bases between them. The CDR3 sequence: CASSPQTGRETQYF. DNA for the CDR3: TGTGCCAGCAGCCCCCAGACAGGCAGGGAGACCCAGTACTTC. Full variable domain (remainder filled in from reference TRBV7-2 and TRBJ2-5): GAGVSQSPSNKVTEKGKDVELRCDPISGHTALYWYRQSLGQGLEFLIYFQGNSAPDKSGLPSDRFSAERTGGSVSTLTIQRTQQEDSAVYLCASSPQTGRETQYFGPGTRLLVL.

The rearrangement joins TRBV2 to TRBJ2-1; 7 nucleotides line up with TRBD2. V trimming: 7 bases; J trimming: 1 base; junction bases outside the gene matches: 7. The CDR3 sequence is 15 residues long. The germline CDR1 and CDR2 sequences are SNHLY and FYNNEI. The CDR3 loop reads CASKVGGSSYNEQFF. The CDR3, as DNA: TGTGCCAGCAAGGTTGGCGGGAGTTCCTACAATGAGCAGTTCTTC.

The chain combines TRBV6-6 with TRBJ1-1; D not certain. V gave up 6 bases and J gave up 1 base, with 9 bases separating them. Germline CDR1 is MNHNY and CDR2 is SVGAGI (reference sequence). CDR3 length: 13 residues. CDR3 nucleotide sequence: TGTGCCAGCAGCGCCGACAAGAACACTGAAGCTTTCTTT. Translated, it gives CASSADKNTEAFF.

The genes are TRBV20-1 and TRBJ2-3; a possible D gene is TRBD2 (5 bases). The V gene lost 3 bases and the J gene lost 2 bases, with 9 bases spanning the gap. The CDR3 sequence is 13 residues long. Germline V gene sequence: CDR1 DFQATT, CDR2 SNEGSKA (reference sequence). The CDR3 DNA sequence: TGCAGTGCTAGTTACGGGAACACAGATACGCAGTATTTT. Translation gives CSASYGNTDTQYF.

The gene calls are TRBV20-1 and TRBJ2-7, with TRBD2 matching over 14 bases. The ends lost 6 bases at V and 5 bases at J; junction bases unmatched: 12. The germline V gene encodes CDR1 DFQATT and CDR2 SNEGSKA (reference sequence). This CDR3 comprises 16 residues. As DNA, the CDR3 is TGCAGTGCAGTGGTTGGGACTAGCGGGAGTAGCAACGAGCAGTACTTC. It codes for CSAVVGTSGSSNEQYF.

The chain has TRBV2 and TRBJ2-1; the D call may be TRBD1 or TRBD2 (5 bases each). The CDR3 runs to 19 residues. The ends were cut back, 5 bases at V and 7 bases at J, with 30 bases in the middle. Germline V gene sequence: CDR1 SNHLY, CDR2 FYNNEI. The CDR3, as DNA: TGTGCCAGCAGTTACTCCTCCGCGGTCCTCGGGACGATAGAAAATGAGCAGTTCTTC. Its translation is CASSYSSAVLGTIENEQFF. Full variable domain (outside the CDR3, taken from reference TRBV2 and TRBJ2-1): EPEVTQTPSHQVTQMGQEVILRCVPISNHLYFYWYRQILGQKVEFLVSFYNNEISEKSEIFDDQFSVERPDGSNFTLKIRSTKLEDSAMYFCASSYSSAVLGTIENEQFFGPGTRLTVL.

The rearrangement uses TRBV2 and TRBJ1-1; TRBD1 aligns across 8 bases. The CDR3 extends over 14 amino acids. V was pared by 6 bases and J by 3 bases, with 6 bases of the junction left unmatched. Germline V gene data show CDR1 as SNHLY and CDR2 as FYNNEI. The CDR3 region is CASRGRGLDTEAFF. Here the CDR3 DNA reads TGTGCCAGCAGGGGCAGGGGGCTCGACACTGAAGCTTTCTTT.

The CDR3 sequence: CATGDTGELFF. CDR3 DNA: TGTGCCACCGGAGACACCGGGGAGCTGTTTTTT. The gene calls are TRBV2 and TRBJ2-2, with D uncertain. Germline V CDR1 and CDR2: SNHLY, FYNNEI. V lost 10 bases and J lost 3, with 6 bases in between. CDR3 length: 11 residues.

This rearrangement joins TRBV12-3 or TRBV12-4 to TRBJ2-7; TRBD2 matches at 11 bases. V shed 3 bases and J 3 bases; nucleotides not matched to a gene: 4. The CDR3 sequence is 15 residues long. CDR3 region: CASSFVGTSGYEQYF. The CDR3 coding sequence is TGTGCCAGCAGTTTTGTCGGGACTAGCGGCTACGAGCAGTACTTC.

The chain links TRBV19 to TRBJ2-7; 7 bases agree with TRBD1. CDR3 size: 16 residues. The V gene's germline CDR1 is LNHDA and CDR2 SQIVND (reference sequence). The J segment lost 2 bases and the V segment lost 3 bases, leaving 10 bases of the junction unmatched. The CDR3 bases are TGTGCCAGTAGTATTCCGACCGGGACAGACGCCTACGAGCAGTACTTC. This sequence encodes CASSIPTGTDAYEQYF.

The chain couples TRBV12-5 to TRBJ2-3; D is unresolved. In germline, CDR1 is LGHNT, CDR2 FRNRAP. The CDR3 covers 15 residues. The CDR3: CASSFFVGNTDTQYF. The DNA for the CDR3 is TGTGCCAGCAGTTTTTTCGTTGGGAACACAGATACGCAGTATTTT.

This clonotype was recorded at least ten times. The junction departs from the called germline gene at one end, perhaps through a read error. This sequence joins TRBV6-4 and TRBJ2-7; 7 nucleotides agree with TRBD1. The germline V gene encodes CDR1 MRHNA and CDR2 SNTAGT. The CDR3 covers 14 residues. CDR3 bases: TGCGCCAGCAGCTCCGGGACAGACTCCTACGAGCAGTACTTC. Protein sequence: CASSSGTDSYEQYF.

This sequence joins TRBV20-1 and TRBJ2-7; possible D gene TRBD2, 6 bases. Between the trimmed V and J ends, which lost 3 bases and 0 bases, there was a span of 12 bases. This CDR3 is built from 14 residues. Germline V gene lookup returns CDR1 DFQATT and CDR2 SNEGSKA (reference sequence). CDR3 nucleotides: TGCAGTGCTAGGGGGGGTGGGTCCTCCTACGAGCAGTACTTC. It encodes CSARGGGSSYEQYF.

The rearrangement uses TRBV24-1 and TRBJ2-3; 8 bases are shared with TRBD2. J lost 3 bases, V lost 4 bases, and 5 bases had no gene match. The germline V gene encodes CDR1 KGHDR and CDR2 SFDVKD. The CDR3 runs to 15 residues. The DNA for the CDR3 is TGTGCCACCAGTGACAAACGACTAGCGACAGATACGCAGTATTTT. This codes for CATSDKRLATDTQYF.

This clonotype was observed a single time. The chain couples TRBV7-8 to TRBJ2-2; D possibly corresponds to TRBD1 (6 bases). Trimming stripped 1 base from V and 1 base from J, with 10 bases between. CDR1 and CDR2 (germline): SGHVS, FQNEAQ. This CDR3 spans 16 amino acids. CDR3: CASSLEGGMNTGELFF. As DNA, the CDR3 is TGTGCCAGCAGCTTAGAAGGGGGAATGAACACCGGGGAGCTGTTTTTT.

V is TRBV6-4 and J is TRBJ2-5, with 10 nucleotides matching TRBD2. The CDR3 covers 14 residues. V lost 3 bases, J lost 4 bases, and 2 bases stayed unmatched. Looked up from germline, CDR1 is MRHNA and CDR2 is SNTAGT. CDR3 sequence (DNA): TGTGCCAGCAGTGAGAGCGGGGGGGCAGAGACCCAGTACTTC. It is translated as CASSESGGAETQYF.

For the CDR3, the DNA is TGTGCCAGCAGCTTGTGGCGGAACTCACCCCTCCACTTT. Amino acids: CASSLWRNSPLHF. This rearrangement joins TRBV7-2 to TRBJ1-6, with no clear D. V lost 3 bases to trimming and J lost 10 bases, with 10 bases between them. The CDR3 loop spans 13 amino acids. Germline V gene sequence: CDR1 SGHTA, CDR2 FQGNSA. The whole variable domain, filled in from reference TRBV7-2 and TRBJ1-6, reads GAGVSQSPSNKVTEKGKDVELRCDPISGHTALYWYRQSLGQGLEFLIYFQGNSAPDKSGLPSDRFSAERTGGSVSTLTIQRTQQEDSAVYLCASSLWRNSPLHFGNGTRLTVT.

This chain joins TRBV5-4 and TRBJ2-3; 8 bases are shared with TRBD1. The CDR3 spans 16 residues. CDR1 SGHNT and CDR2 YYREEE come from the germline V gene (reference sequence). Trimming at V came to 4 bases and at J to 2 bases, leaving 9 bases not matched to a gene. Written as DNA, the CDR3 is TGTGCCAGCAGCAGAGACCGGGACAGGTACACAGATACGCAGTATTTT. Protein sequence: CASSRDRDRYTDTQYF.